Listed here are 17 T cell receptor beta chains from one sample, sequenced in a study of shared clonotypes between healthy human individuals. This table comes from immunoSEQ multiplex PCR, and its TCRdb copy is limited to in-frame clones, with some not included. The data show about 2.4 million clones, over 85% seen once. Sequencing used naive CD4+ T cells from PBMCs. As to subset: CD45RA+ positively selected. All receptors come from a man between 18 and 29 years old in good health. Some clones in this sample may be carry-over from other donors' samples.

V gene TRBV7-2 combines with J gene TRBJ1-2; D is possibly TRBD1 (5 bases). CDR3 length: 15 amino acids. Germline lookup yields CDR1 SGHTA and CDR2 FQGNSA. With 0 bases removed from V and 4 bases from J, the gap between germline ends came to 12 bases. CDR3 nucleotides: TGTGCCAGCAGCTTAGCCCCCTGGGGGGGCTATGGCTACACCTTC. Translated, it gives CASSLAPWGGYGYTF. Combining the CDR3 with reference TRBV7-2 and TRBJ1-2 gives the whole variable domain GAGVSQSPSNKVTEKGKDVELRCDPISGHTALYWYRQSLGQGLEFLIYFQGNSAPDKSGLPSDRFSAERTGGSVSTLTIQRTQQEDSAVYLCASSLAPWGGYGYTFGSGTRLTVV.

The rearrangement uses TRBV18 and TRBJ1-1, with D unresolved. Per the germline V gene, CDR1 is KGHSH and CDR2 is LQKENI. This CDR3 contains 15 residues. Trimming cost V 2 bases and J 0 bases, with 10 bases left between them. The CDR3 sequence: CASSPGVNMNTEAFF. The CDR3 region has the DNA TGTGCCAGCTCACCAGGAGTGAACATGAACACTGAAGCTTTCTTT.

CDR3 coding DNA: TGTGCCTGGAGTTTCCAGAACTATGGCTACACCTTC. Translation: CAWSFQNYGYTF. The chain couples TRBV30 to TRBJ1-2; D unresolved. This CDR3 is 12 amino acids long. V was cut by 2 bases and J by 2 bases, with 6 bases left in between. The germline V gene has CDR1 GTSNPN and CDR2 SVGIG (reference sequence). Complete variable domain (other parts from reference TRBV30 and TRBJ1-2): SQTIHQWPATLVQPVGSPLSLECTVEGTSNPNLYWYRQAAGRGLQLLFYSVGIGQISSEVPQNLSASRPQDRQFILSSKKLLLSDSGFYLCAWSFQNYGYTFGSGTRLTVV.

The genes are TRBV4-3 and TRBJ2-1; the match to TRBD2 covers 8 bases. Germline-derived CDR1 and CDR2 are LGHNA and YSLEER. CDR3 size: 16 residues. Trimming removed 0 bases from V and 9 bases from J; junction bases left unmatched: 10. The CDR3 loop is CASSQDYRREAGEQFF. For the CDR3, the DNA is TGCGCCAGCAGCCAAGATTATAGGCGGGAGGCCGGTGAGCAGTTCTTC.

Notes on this clone: The sample carries other DNA sequences with the same CDR3. This rearrangement joins TRBV4-3 to TRBJ1-2; D is uncertain. Germline CDR1 reads LGHNA; CDR2 reads YSLEER. V was pared by 0 bases and J by 5 bases, with 7 bases between. The CDR3 has 13 residues. This CDR3 is CASSQEGGYGYTF. CDR3 sequence (DNA): TGCGCCAGCAGCCAAGAGGGCGGGTATGGCTACACCTTC.

The V gene is TRBV30, the J gene TRBJ1-6, with 7 bases aligning to TRBD1. The CDR3 sequence is 17 residues long. Germline CDR1 GTSNPN, CDR2 SVGIG (reference sequence). Germline trimming cut 3 bases from V and 3 bases from J; bases unmatched to any gene: 11. The CDR3: CAWRVGGRLNYNSPLHF. In DNA, the CDR3 is TGTGCCTGGAGGGTAGGGGGCAGGCTCAACTATAATTCACCCCTCCACTTT.

This chain links TRBV7-3 with TRBJ2-6; D ambiguous. Germline V lookup: CDR1 SGHTA, CDR2 FQGTGA. V shed 6 bases and J shed 2 bases, with 5 bases lying between them. This CDR3 comprises 13 residues. DNA for the CDR3: TGTGCCAGCAGGAGACCTGGGGCCAACGTCCTGACTTTC. Amino acid sequence: CASRRPGANVLTF.

The V and J genes are TRBV10-1 and TRBJ2-7; a possible D gene is TRBD2 (6 bases). V gave up 0 bases and J gave up 5 bases, with 8 bases separating them. CDR1 is WNHNN and CDR2 is SYGVQD in the germline V gene (reference sequence). This CDR3 has 13 amino acids. This CDR3 is CASSESGRNEQYF. In DNA, the CDR3 is TGCGCCAGCAGTGAGTCGGGGAGGAACGAGCAGTACTTC.

Notes on this clone: A junction end diverges from the germline sequence, so it may reflect a read error. This chain uses TRBV10-3 with TRBJ2-1; TRBD2 might be the D (6 bases). In germline, CDR1 is ENHRY, CDR2 SYGVKD. This CDR3 is built from 15 residues. The DNA for the CDR3 is TGTGCCACCGAGGTCGGGAGAATCTCCCACAATGAGCAGTTCTTC. This codes for CATEVGRISHNEQFF.

The J gene is TRBJ2-5, the V gene TRBV5-1, with 9 positions matching TRBD2. Germline V gene data show CDR1 as SGHRS and CDR2 as YFSETQ. V was clipped by 4 bases and J by 6 bases; unmatched bases: 7. There are 14 residues in the CDR3. Here the CDR3 reads CASSLSGSGQTQYF. As DNA, the CDR3 is TGCGCCAGCAGCCTTAGCGGGAGCGGTCAGACCCAGTACTTC.

The chain combines TRBV19 with TRBJ1-1; 8 bases map to TRBD1. The CDR3 runs to 16 residues. Germline V CDR1 and CDR2: LNHDA, SQIVND (reference sequence). J gave up 3 bases and V 3 bases, and 9 bases lay outside the gene matches. This chain's CDR3 is CASSIGGQGLYTEAFF. The CDR3 DNA reads as TGTGCCAGTAGTATTGGAGGACAGGGATTGTACACTGAAGCTTTCTTT.

This sequence joins TRBV28 and TRBJ1-5, with 12 positions matching TRBD1. From germline, CDR1 is MDHEN and CDR2 SYDVKM. The CDR3 is made up of 16 amino acids. With 3 bases clipped from V and 7 bases from J, the junction kept 7 bases outside the gene matches. CDR3 loop: CASSFMGQGAAQPQHF. DNA of the CDR3: TGTGCCAGCAGTTTTATGGGACAGGGGGCCGCGCAGCCCCAGCATTTT. The full variable domain, with the rest looked up from reference TRBV28 and TRBJ1-5, is DVKVTQSSRYLVKRTGEKVFLECVQDMDHENMFWYRQDPGLGLRLIYFSYDVKMKEKGDIPEGYSVSREKKERFSLILESASTNQTSMYLCASSFMGQGAAQPQHFGDGTRLSIL.

The J gene is TRBJ2-5, the V gene TRBV15, with a possible D match to TRBD2 (7 bases). The length of the CDR3 is 13 residues. Trimming pared 5 bases from V and 5 bases from J, leaving 12 bases between. From germline, CDR1 is LNHNV and CDR2 YYDKDF (reference sequence). In nucleotides, the CDR3 is TGTGCCACCAGCTCCCGGGGGGCCGAGACCCAGTACTTC. Translated, it gives CATSSRGAETQYF.

V is TRBV28 and J is TRBJ1-1; D might be TRBD1 (6 bases). The CDR3 runs to 14 residues. Trimming left V 3 bases short and J 3 bases short, with 11 bases between. Germline CDR1 is MDHEN and CDR2 is SYDVKM. Written as DNA, the CDR3 is TGTGCCAGCAGTTTCCTAAGGGGGGACACTGAAGCTTTCTTT. It specifies CASSFLRGDTEAFF.

The chain's CDR3 is CASSLGGRTEQYF. CDR3 coding DNA: TGCGCCAGCAGCTTGGGTGGCAGAACTGAGCAGTACTTC. The gene calls are TRBV5-1 and TRBJ2-7; D is uncertain. The CDR3 runs to 13 residues. The V and J ends lost 0 bases and 7 bases respectively, with 11 bases between them. CDR1 is SGHRS, CDR2 YFSETQ, per germline. The full variable domain, completed using reference TRBV5-1 and TRBJ2-7, is KAGVTQTPRYLIKTRGQQVTLSCSPISGHRSVSWYQQTPGQGLQFLFEYFSETQRNKGNFPGRFSGRQFSNSRSEMNVSTLELGDSALYLCASSLGGRTEQYFGPGTRLTVT.

This chain connects TRBV6-4 to TRBJ2-2; D gene unclear. This CDR3 is built from 14 residues. Deletions cut 5 bases from V and 1 base from J, with 8 bases between. The germline CDR1 and CDR2 sequences are MRHNA and SNTAGT. The CDR3 here is CASSRTVNTGELFF. CDR3 coding DNA: TGTGCCAGCAGTAGGACGGTGAACACCGGGGAGCTGTTTTTT.

This sequence joins TRBV5-1 and TRBJ2-2; D remains ambiguous. Germline V gives CDR1 SGHRS, CDR2 YFSETQ. V lost 4 bases and J 0 bases, leaving 10 bases between the germline ends. The CDR3 is 15 residues long. DNA for the CDR3: TGCGCCAGCAGCCCAGGCGGAACGAACACCGGGGAGCTGTTTTTT. This gives the protein CASSPGGTNTGELFF.